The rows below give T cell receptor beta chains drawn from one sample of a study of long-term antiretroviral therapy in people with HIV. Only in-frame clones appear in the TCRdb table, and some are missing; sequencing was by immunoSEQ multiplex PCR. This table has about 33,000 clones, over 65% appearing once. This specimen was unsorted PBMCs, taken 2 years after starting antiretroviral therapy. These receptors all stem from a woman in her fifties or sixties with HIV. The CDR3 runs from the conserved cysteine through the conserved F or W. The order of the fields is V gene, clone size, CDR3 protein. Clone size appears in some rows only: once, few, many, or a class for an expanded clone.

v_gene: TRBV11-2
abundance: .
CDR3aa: CASSQRIPGQQNIQYF

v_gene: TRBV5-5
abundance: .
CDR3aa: CASSLVRGTSHTGELFF

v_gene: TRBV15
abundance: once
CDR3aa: CATSRVSSEPQHF

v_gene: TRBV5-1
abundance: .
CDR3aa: CASSMRDRGTGELFF

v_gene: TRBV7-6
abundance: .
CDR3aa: CASSQDGNQPQHF

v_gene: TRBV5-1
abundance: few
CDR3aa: CASSKDGGIYNEQFF

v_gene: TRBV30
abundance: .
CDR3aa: CAWSVGPASGNTIYF

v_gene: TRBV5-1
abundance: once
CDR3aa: CASSSGTNGETQYF

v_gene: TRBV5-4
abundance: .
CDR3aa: CASSFGGDNTQYF

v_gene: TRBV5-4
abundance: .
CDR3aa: CASSLVAGGTQYF

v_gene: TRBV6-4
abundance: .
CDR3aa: CASSDRGGYTF

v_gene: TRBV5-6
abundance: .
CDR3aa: CASSLEGVNTGELFF